Shown below are 5 T cell receptor beta chains from a single sample sequenced in a study of cytotoxic CD8 clonotypes in ibrutinib-treated CLL. Data came from immunoSEQ multiplex PCR; TCRdb stores just in-frame clones and leaves some out. The sample lists nearly 85,000 clones, 75% to 85% occurring once. The sequencing here drew on PBMCs, taken after 12 months of ibrutinib treatment. These receptor sequences come from a human donor with chronic lymphocytic leukemia.

This chain joins TRBV11-1 and TRBJ2-1, with 8 bases aligning to TRBD2. Germline V gives CDR1 SGHAT, CDR2 FQDESV (reference sequence). V was clipped by 5 bases and J by 1 base; unmatched bases: 13. This CDR3 is 18 amino acids long. CDR3 nucleotide sequence: TGTGCCAGCAGCCCAACCACCTGGCGGGAGGCGTCCTACAATGAGCAGTTCTTC. Translated, it gives CASSPTTWREASYNEQFF.

V gene TRBV14 combines with J gene TRBJ2-7; TRBD1 agrees at 8 bases. The CDR3 covers 15 residues. Trimming took 3 bases from V and 3 from J; bases not matched to a gene: 7. Per germline, CDR1 SGHDN and CDR2 FVKESK. CDR3 amino acids: CASSHGQGGFYEQYF. The DNA of the CDR3 is TGTGCCAGCAGCCATGGACAGGGAGGATTCTACGAGCAGTACTTC.

This clone has only one observation. The genes are TRBV6-5 and TRBJ2-1; D ambiguous. The germline CDR1 and CDR2 sequences are MNHEY and SVGAGI. The CDR3 totals 11 residues. V lost 1 base and J 9 bases, leaving 4 bases between the germline ends. CDR3 in amino acids: CASSYFGEQFF. For the CDR3, the DNA is TGTGCCAGCAGTTACTTTGGTGAGCAGTTCTTC.

This clone was recorded a few times. The chain uses TRBV21-1 and TRBJ1-2; whether TRBD1, the table's D call, matches the DNA was not checked. TRBV21-1 represents a pseudogene. This CDR3 comprises 13 residues. As DNA, the CDR3 is TGTGCCAGCAGCAGGGGCGTACTGTGTGGCTACACCTTC. Translation: CASSRGVLCGYTF.

This clone occurred once. V gene TRBV5-1 combines with J gene TRBJ2-7; 9 bases match TRBD1. This CDR3 has 15 residues. Per the germline V gene, CDR1 is SGHRS and CDR2 is YFSETQ. Trimming took 5 bases from V and 2 from J; bases not matched to a gene: 8. The CDR3 loop is CASSTGGTGPYEQYF. In DNA, the CDR3 is TGCGCCAGCAGTACCGGCGGGACAGGGCCCTACGAGCAGTACTTC.